The rows below give T cell receptor beta chains drawn from one sample of a study of early T cells in non-severe SARS-CoV-2 infection. Each CDR3 protein gets one entry after TCRdb re-called the 5' RACE reads with MiXCR. The sample comprises approximately 31,000 distinct CDR3 sequences, about 5.7% of which are singletons, and 5.5% to 7% rests with the top ten. Sequenced sample: whole blood. The receptors were sampled from an adult who was a healthcare worker with PCR-confirmed SARS-CoV-2 infection or an uninfected control (not recorded which). The CDR3 runs from the conserved cysteine through the conserved F or W. Each record gives: CDR3 length, clone size, D gene, V gene, J gene, CDR3 DNA, CDR3 protein. D genes are given only for firm matches. Rows may omit the clone size; those that give it use once, few, many or a size class.

cdr3_length: 11; clone_size: many; d_call: TRBD1; v_call: TRBV30; j_call: TRBJ2-7; cdr3_nt: TGTGCCTGGGGACAGGGGAGCGAGCAGTACTTC; cdr3_aa: CAWGQGSEQYF
cdr3_length: 13; clone_size: few; d_call: .; v_call: TRBV29-1; j_call: TRBJ2-2; cdr3_nt: TGCAGCGTGGGTGACCACCACACCGGGGAGCTGTTTTTT; cdr3_aa: CSVGDHHTGELFF
cdr3_length: 15; clone_size: .; d_call: .; v_call: TRBV7-6; j_call: TRBJ2-2; cdr3_nt: TGTGCCAGCAGCCAAGGGGCGACGAACACCGGGGAGCTGTTTTTT; cdr3_aa: CASSQGATNTGELFF
cdr3_length: 12; clone_size: .; d_call: .; v_call: TRBV29-1; j_call: TRBJ2-1; cdr3_nt: TGCAGCGTTGAAGTAGTGGGCGATGAGCAGTTCTTC; cdr3_aa: CSVEVVGDEQFF
cdr3_length: 14; clone_size: many; d_call: .; v_call: TRBV5-4; j_call: TRBJ2-2; cdr3_nt: TGTGCCAGCAGCTTGGTTGGAGGGGCCGGGGAGCTGTTTTTT; cdr3_aa: CASSLVGGAGELFF
cdr3_length: 14; clone_size: many; d_call: .; v_call: TRBV7-2; j_call: TRBJ2-5; cdr3_nt: TGTGCCAGCAGACAAGTAGGTCGGGGAGAGACCCAGTACTTC; cdr3_aa: CASRQVGRGETQYF
cdr3_length: 13; clone_size: many; d_call: .; v_call: TRBV7-2; j_call: TRBJ2-5; cdr3_nt: TGTGCCAGCAGCTCATCAAAAAGTCAGACCCAGTACTTC; cdr3_aa: CASSSSKSQTQYF
cdr3_length: 13; clone_size: .; d_call: TRBD2; v_call: TRBV2; j_call: TRBJ2-7; cdr3_nt: TGTGCCAGCAGTGTGGGGAGGGCCCGCGAGCAGTACTTC; cdr3_aa: CASSVGRAREQYF
cdr3_length: 17; clone_size: few; d_call: TRBD2; v_call: TRBV6-5; j_call: TRBJ2-7; cdr3_nt: TGTGCCACTTCCCGGAGCGCTAGCGGGGGGAGCTCCTACGAGCAGTACTTC; cdr3_aa: CATSRSASGGSSYEQYF
cdr3_length: 13; clone_size: medium-sized; d_call: TRBD2; v_call: TRBV20-1; j_call: TRBJ2-7; cdr3_nt: TGCAGTGCTACCGGACTAGCGCCCTACGAGCAGTACTTC; cdr3_aa: CSATGLAPYEQYF
cdr3_length: 17; clone_size: many; d_call: .; v_call: TRBV5-4; j_call: TRBJ1-5; cdr3_nt: TGTGCCAGCAGCTCGGGAGGATTGGGAGTTGGCAATCAGCCCCAGCATTTT; cdr3_aa: CASSSGGLGVGNQPQHF
cdr3_length: 14; clone_size: few; d_call: TRBD1; v_call: TRBV9; j_call: TRBJ1-4; cdr3_nt: TGTGCCAGCAGCCCCGGGACAGACAATGAAAAACTGTTTTTT; cdr3_aa: CASSPGTDNEKLFF